This TCR beta chain emerged from a study of shared clonotypes between healthy human individuals. Study-wide context: Donors consisted of two women and a few men between 18 and 49.

Naive CD8 cells comprised CD45RO-negative, CCR7-positively selected cells, excluding terminally differentiated effector memory CD45RA+ cells. V was shortened by 3 bases and J by 5 bases, with 11 bases between the two germline ends. This CDR3 has 14 residues. Germline loops: CDR1 KGHSH, CDR2 LQKENI. Only in-frame clones appear in the TCRdb table, and some are missing; sequencing was by immunoSEQ multiplex PCR. This table holds roughly 600,000 clones, 98% found once. The TCR originated in a young man in good health. The chain links TRBV18 to TRBJ2-1; D not resolved. Sequencing used naive CD8+ T cells sorted from blood. The CDR3 protein is CASSPRTADNEQFF. In DNA form, the CDR3 reads TGTGCCAGCTCACCTCGAACGGCTGACAATGAGCAGTTCTTC.